This T cell receptor (beta chain) was profiled in a study of T cell responses to AZD1222 COVID-19 vaccine. Study-level results: Spike as a whole was targeted by vaccine-associated CD4 TCRs, dominant at 160-218 and 743-854.

Details on this clone: Its antigen is unidentified.

Profiling relied on immunoSEQ multiplex PCR, and the TCRdb table lists in-frame clones only, not all of them. The sample lists over 110,000 clones, roughly 93% occurring once. The CDR3 totals 14 residues. The germline V gene encodes CDR1 SGHRS and CDR2 YFSETQ. V was shortened by 3 bases and J by 8 bases, with 12 bases between the two germline ends. Pooling was applied to second doses at about 4 or about 12 weeks. This material consisted of peripheral blood, taken 28 days after the second AZD1222 dose. J is TRBJ1-6 and V is TRBV5-1, with a tentative D call TRBD1 (5 bases). The sequence came from an adult who received the AZD1222 COVID-19 vaccine. The CDR3 reads CASSSTGLDSPLHF. The DNA of the CDR3 is TGCGCCAGCAGCTCAACAGGTTTGGATTCACCCCTCCACTTT.